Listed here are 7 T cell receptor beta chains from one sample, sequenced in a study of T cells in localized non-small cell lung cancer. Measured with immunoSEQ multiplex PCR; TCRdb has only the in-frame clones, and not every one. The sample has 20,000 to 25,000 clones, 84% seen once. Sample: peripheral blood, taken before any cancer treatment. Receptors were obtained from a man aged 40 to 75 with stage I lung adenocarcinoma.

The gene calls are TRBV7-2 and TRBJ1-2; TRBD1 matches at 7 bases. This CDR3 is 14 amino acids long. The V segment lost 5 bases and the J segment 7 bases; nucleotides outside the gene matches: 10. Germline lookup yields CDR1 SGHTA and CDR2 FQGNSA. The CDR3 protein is CASSALQGVGGYTF. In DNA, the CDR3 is TGTGCCAGCAGCGCCCTCCAGGGGGTAGGTGGCTACACCTTC. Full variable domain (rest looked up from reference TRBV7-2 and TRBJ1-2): GAGVSQSPSNKVTEKGKDVELRCDPISGHTALYWYRQSLGQGLEFLIYFQGNSAPDKSGLPSDRFSAERTGGSVSTLTIQRTQQEDSAVYLCASSALQGVGGYTFGSGTRLTVV.

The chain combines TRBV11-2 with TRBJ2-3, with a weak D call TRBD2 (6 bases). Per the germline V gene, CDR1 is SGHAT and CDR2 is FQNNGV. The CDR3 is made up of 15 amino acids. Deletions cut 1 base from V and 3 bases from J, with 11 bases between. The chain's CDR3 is CASSLGGGITDTQYF. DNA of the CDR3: TGTGCCAGCAGCTTAGGGGGCGGGATTACAGATACGCAGTATTTT.

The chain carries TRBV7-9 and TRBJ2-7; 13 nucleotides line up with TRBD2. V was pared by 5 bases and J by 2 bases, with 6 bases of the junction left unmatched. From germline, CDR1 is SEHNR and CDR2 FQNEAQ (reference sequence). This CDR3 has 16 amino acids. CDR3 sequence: CASSPGLAGDPYEQYF. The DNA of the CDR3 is TGTGCCAGCAGCCCCGGACTAGCGGGAGACCCCTACGAGCAGTACTTC.

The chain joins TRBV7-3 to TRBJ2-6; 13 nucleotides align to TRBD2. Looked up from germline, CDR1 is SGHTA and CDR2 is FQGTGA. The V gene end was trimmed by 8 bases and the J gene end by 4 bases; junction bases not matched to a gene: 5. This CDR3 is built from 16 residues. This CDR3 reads CASGLAGVGGANVLTF. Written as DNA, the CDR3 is TGTGCCAGCGGACTAGCGGGAGTGGGAGGGGCCAACGTCCTGACTTTC.

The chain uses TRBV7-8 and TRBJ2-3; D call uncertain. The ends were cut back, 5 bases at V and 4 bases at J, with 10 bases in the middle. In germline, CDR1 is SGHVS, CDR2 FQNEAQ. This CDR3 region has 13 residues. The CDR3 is CASSTHSADTQYF. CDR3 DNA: TGTGCCAGCAGCACCCACAGCGCAGATACGCAGTATTTT.

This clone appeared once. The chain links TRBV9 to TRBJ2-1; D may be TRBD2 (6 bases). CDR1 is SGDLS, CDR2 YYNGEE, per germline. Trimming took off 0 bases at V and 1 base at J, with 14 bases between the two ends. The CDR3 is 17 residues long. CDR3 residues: CASSVGEAGLSYNEQFF. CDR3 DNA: TGTGCCAGCAGCGTAGGGGAGGCGGGTTTATCCTACAATGAGCAGTTCTTC.

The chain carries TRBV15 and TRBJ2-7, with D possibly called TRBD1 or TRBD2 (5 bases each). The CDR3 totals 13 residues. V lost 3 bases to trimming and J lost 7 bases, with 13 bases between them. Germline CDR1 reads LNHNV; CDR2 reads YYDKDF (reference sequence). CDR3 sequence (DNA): TGTGCCACCAGCAGGGGACCGACGGGGGAGCAGTACTTC. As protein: CATSRGPTGEQYF.